This TCR beta chain was captured in a study of control samples from healthy donors and cancer patients. Profiling relied on immunoSEQ multiplex PCR, and the TCRdb table lists in-frame clones only, not all of them. The sample carries more than 95,000 clones, 75% to 90% recorded once. Deletions cut 1 base from V and 7 bases from J, with 11 bases between. The germline gives CDR1 SGHRS, CDR2 YFSETQ. The CDR3 contains 13 residues. The sample was PBMCs. The receptor was derived from a woman aged 45-65 years with colorectal cancer. The J gene is TRBJ2-5, the V gene TRBV5-1, with a tentative D call TRBD1 (5 bases). CDR3 in DNA: TGCGCCAGCAGCTTGACTCCTAGGGGGACCCAGTACTTC. Protein product: CASSLTPRGTQYF.